The clone carrying this T cell receptor beta chain showed up many times. As yet, its antigen is unknown. Sample-barcoded 5' priming and a J-beta primer mix drove a second PCR of roughly 6 to 12 cycles. Each CDR3 protein is one row after TCRdb ran MiXCR on the 5' RACE reads. The data hold 900,000 to 950,000 distinct CDR3 sequences, with 29% observed a single time. This sample stems from a study of blood T cells in healthy people across ages. Germline-derived CDR1 and CDR2 are SGHTA and FQGNSA. Trimming took 2 bases from V and 2 from J, leaving 10 bases between them. This CDR3 has 15 amino acids. General study results and limits: Diversity was higher, and naive CD4+ cells more numerous, in long-lived donors than in aged donors. The unknown donor CMV status may have confounded expanded clonotype changes.

These data are also associated with another study on T cells of mothers and their children.

Sequenced: blood. The TCR sequence derives from a middle-aged woman in good health. V usage is TRBV7-2 and J usage is TRBJ2-4, with a tentative D call TRBD2 (6 bases). CDR3 loop: CASSLQGGSKNIQYF. The CDR3 DNA reads as TGTGCCAGCAGCTTACAGGGAGGATCCAAAAACATTCAGTACTTC.